This TCR beta chain was found in a study of blood T cells in healthy people across ages. Overall study results and limits: More naive CD4+ cells and higher diversity marked long-lived donors relative to aged donors.

Isolation of PBMCs gave at least 7 million cells per sample. Next came a second PCR, run for about 6 to 11 cycles, which used a sample-barcoded 5' primer along with a J-beta primer mix. TCRdb reprocessed the 5' RACE reads via MiXCR and lists one record per CDR3 protein. The sample has over 700,000 distinct CDR3 sequences; roughly 25% are singletons. Regarding this clonotype: The antigen is unknown.

The same sample was also used in a study of T cells of mothers and their children. As that study records: No persistent microchimeric T cell clones were detected.

This TCR came from a boy aged 10-17 years in good health. The sequencing input was blood.

The CDR3, as DNA: TGTGCCAGCAGCTCCGGGACAATCAATCAGCCCCAGCATTTT. This encodes CASSSGTINQPQHF. The chain recombines TRBV6-2 or TRBV6-3 with TRBJ1-5, with a weak D call TRBD1 (6 bases). V gave up 6 bases and J gave up 3 bases, with 12 bases separating them. The CDR3 is 14 residues long. The germline gives CDR1 MNHEY, CDR2 SVGEGT.